One and the same sample provided the 12 T cell receptor beta chains below, sequenced in a study of Ad26.COV2.S vaccination and SARS-CoV-2 variants. The treatment is: some 20 received Ad26.COV2.S at low or high dose, single or two shots; several received placebo; per-sample allocation not given. Day 63 after the first injection of vaccine or placebo was the sampling time. Clones were sequenced by immunoSEQ multiplex PCR, and TCRdb holds only the in-frame ones, with some missing. The repertoire holds 300,000 to 350,000 clones, with 88% as singletons. Source: peripheral blood, taken in a trial of Ad26.COV2.S vaccine versus placebo. Every receptor here comes from a person between 18 and 65 years old who received the Ad26.COV2.S COVID-19 vaccine or a placebo.

The CDR3 reads CASSLDFPSQRGGYTF. The CDR3 bases are TGTGCCAGCAGCTTGGATTTTCCGTCTCAAAGGGGTGGCTACACCTTC. This sequence joins TRBV5-4 and TRBJ1-2, with D tentatively TRBD1 (5 bases). CDR3 size: 16 residues. The V gene's germline CDR1 is SGHNT and CDR2 YYREEE (reference sequence). V dropped 0 bases and J dropped 7 bases, with 19 bases sitting between them.

The CDR3 DNA sequence: TGCGCCAGCAGCCTCCCTGGGACAGGAGTCTATGGCTACACCTTC. Protein: CASSLPGTGVYGYTF. The rearrangement joins TRBV5-1 to TRBJ1-2; 8 positions agree with TRBD1. After removal of 4 bases from V and 4 bases from J, the junction contained 9 bases not matched to a gene. CDR1 and CDR2 (germline): SGHRS, YFSETQ. This CDR3 comprises 15 residues.

The chain has TRBV5-4 and TRBJ2-1; D might be TRBD2 (5 bases). Germline loops: CDR1 SGHNT, CDR2 YYREEE (reference sequence). There are 14 residues in the CDR3. Trimming removed 8 bases at V and 4 bases at J, with 16 bases between. CDR3 DNA sequence: TGTGCCAGTAAGTCTGGCGGGTCATACAATGAGCAGTTCTTC. Residues: CASKSGGSYNEQFF. Looking up the rest from reference TRBV5-4 and TRBJ2-1 gives the full variable domain: ETGVTQSPTHLIKTRGQQVTLRCSSQSGHNTVSWYQQALGQGPQFIFQYYREEENGRGNFPPRFSGLQFPNYSSELNVNALELDDSALYLCASKSGGSYNEQFFGPGTRLTVL.

The chain combines TRBV28 with TRBJ2-7, with 7 bases matching TRBD1. Unmatched junction bases numbered 6, after V lost 4 bases and J lost 3 bases. CDR1 and CDR2 from the germline V gene are MDHEN and SYDVKM. CDR3 size: 14 residues. The CDR3 reads CASSSGQELYEQYF. In DNA, the CDR3 is TGTGCCAGCAGTTCCGGACAGGAGCTCTACGAGCAGTACTTC.

This clone was seen once. The CDR3 DNA reads as TGTGCCAGCAGTTTTCTTCCGGCGAGGGCTGAAGCTTTCTTT. Translation: CASSFLPARAEAFF. The gene calls are TRBV28 and TRBJ1-1, with no clear D. Germline lookup yields CDR1 MDHEN and CDR2 SYDVKM. V was cut by 3 bases and J by 6 bases, with 14 bases left in between. The CDR3 sequence is 14 residues long.

The rearrangement joins TRBV4-3 to TRBJ1-1; D is ambiguous. Trimming removed 4 bases at V and 10 bases at J, with 16 bases between. The CDR3 covers 13 residues. The germline CDR1 and CDR2 sequences are LGHNA and YSLEER. DNA for the CDR3: TGCGCCAGCAGCCCAGGACGGAACGGAGGAGCTTTCTTT. Residues: CASSPGRNGGAFF.

The DNA for the CDR3 is TGTGCCAGCAGTTTCGGGGGGGGCTACACCTTC. This translates into CASSFGGGYTF. The chain links TRBV12-3 or TRBV12-4 to TRBJ1-2; TRBD1 is a possible D gene (5 bases). The CDR3 spans 11 residues. The V end lost 3 bases, the J end lost 8 bases, and 7 bases lay between the germline ends.

The V gene is TRBV6-5, the J gene TRBJ2-7; D remains ambiguous. CDR1 is MNHEY and CDR2 is SVGAGI in the germline V gene. The CDR3 spans 13 residues. V shed 5 bases and J shed 5 bases, with 13 bases lying between them. CDR3 sequence (DNA): TGTGCCAGCAGTCCCCCCATCAAAAACGAGCAGTACTTC. Its protein product is CASSPPIKNEQYF.

CDR3 sequence reads: CASSLLANSVNTEAFF. The CDR3 nucleotides read TGCGCCAGCAGCTTGTTGGCAAATTCGGTGAACACTGAAGCTTTCTTT. The chain carries TRBV5-1 and TRBJ1-1; D uncertain. Trimming cost V 1 base and J 0 bases, with 13 bases left between them. Germline V gives CDR1 SGHRS, CDR2 YFSETQ. The CDR3 contains 16 residues.

This clone was seen more than once but under ten times. The gene calls are TRBV14 and TRBJ1-1; D remains unclear. CDR3 length equals 13 residues. Trimming stripped 4 bases from V and 0 bases from J, with 6 bases between. Per germline, CDR1 SGHDN and CDR2 FVKESK. CDR3 residues: CASSRGMNTEAFF. CDR3 coding DNA: TGTGCCAGCAGCCGGGGAATGAACACTGAAGCTTTCTTT.

V gene TRBV7-2 combines with J gene TRBJ1-2; D uncertain. CDR1 and CDR2 from the germline V gene are SGHTA and FQGNSA. V was shortened by 2 bases and J by 0 bases, with 7 bases between the two germline ends. This CDR3 comprises 14 residues. The CDR3 sequence: CASSLSRTNYGYTF. The CDR3 nucleotides read TGTGCCAGCAGCTTAAGCAGGACTAACTATGGCTACACCTTC.

The chain employs TRBV28 and TRBJ2-7; unclear D gene. The CDR3 totals 12 residues. The germline V and J ends were trimmed by 6 bases and 5 bases, with 11 bases remaining between them. Germline V lookup: CDR1 MDHEN, CDR2 SYDVKM. The CDR3 region is CASSPAVDEQYF. The CDR3 coding sequence is TGTGCCAGCAGCCCGGCTGTGGACGAGCAGTACTTC.